Below are 17 T cell receptor beta chains sequenced from a single sample in a study of OX40 agonist ivuxolimab in advanced cancers. TCRdb's copy holds only in-frame clones and misses some; the assay was immunoSEQ multiplex PCR. Of 50,000 or so clones listed, 80% to 90% are singletons. The source material was CD4+ or CD8+ T cells sorted from blood, sampled in a trial of the OX40 agonist ivuxolimab. These TCRs come from an adult with an advanced solid tumor such as melanoma, head and neck, liver or kidney cancer.

The chain employs TRBV7-2 and TRBJ2-2; D is undetermined. Trimming took off 5 bases at V and 2 bases at J, with 6 bases between the two ends. CDR1 is SGHTA, CDR2 FQGNSA, per germline. The length of the CDR3 is 13 residues. CDR3 in amino acids: CASSPINTGELFF. Here the CDR3 DNA reads TGTGCCAGCAGCCCAATCAACACCGGGGAGCTGTTTTTT.

V is TRBV19 and J is TRBJ1-6, with TRBD1 matching 8 bases. Germline CDR1 is LNHDA and CDR2 is SQIVND (reference sequence). J gave up 7 bases and V 2 bases, and 1 base lay outside the gene matches. The CDR3 length is 14 residues. This chain's CDR3 is CASSIQGANSPLHF. The CDR3 DNA is TGTGCCAGTAGTATACAGGGGGCAAATTCACCCCTCCACTTT. Full variable domain (rest looked up from reference TRBV19 and TRBJ1-6): DGGITQSPKYLFRKEGQNVTLSCEQNLNHDAMYWYRQDPGQGLRLIYYSQIVNDFQKGDIAEGYSVSREKKESFPLTVTSAQKNPTAFYLCASSIQGANSPLHFGNGTRLTVT.

V is TRBV5-4 and J is TRBJ2-3; a weak D match, TRBD2 (6 bases). V was shortened by 1 base and J by 10 bases, with 22 bases between the two germline ends. Germline V lookup: CDR1 SGHNT, CDR2 YYREEE (reference sequence). The CDR3 spans 16 residues. CDR3 DNA: TGTGCCAGCAGCTTGCCGATCCCTAGCGAGGGAGGCGCGCAGTATTTT. It yields the protein CASSLPIPSEGGAQYF.

This clone showed up just a few times. This chain connects TRBV28 to TRBJ2-3; TRBD2 aligns across 9 bases. The CDR3 spans 17 residues. The V gene's germline CDR1 is MDHEN and CDR2 SYDVKM. The V gene end was trimmed by 7 bases and the J gene end by 4 bases; junction bases not matched to a gene: 15. The CDR3: CASTPSPAGGPPDTQYF. The CDR3 nucleotides read TGTGCCAGCACTCCGAGCCCTGCGGGAGGGCCCCCAGATACGCAGTATTTT.

The chain is built from TRBV19 and TRBJ1-2; tentative D call: TRBD1 (6 bases). The CDR3 loop spans 14 amino acids. Germline CDR1 reads LNHDA; CDR2 reads SQIVND (reference sequence). Trimming removed 7 bases at V and 7 bases at J, with 19 bases between. In DNA form, the CDR3 reads TGTGCCAGTACCCTTAGGGGCGGGGGCCTTGGCTACACCTTC. Translated, it gives CASTLRGGGLGYTF.

The J gene is TRBJ2-3, the V gene TRBV14; TRBD2 matches 9 bases. The CDR3 is 15 amino acids. Looked up from germline, CDR1 is SGHDN and CDR2 is FVKESK. J gave up 14 bases and V 2 bases, and 14 bases lay outside the gene matches. CDR3 in amino acids: CASSQLAAGGPQRYF. Written as DNA, the CDR3 is TGTGCCAGCAGCCAATTGGCAGCGGGGGGCCCACAGCGGTATTTT.

This clone was detected once. The chain couples TRBV7-9 to TRBJ2-7; D unclear. Germline assignment: CDR1 SEHNR and CDR2 FQNEAQ (reference sequence). There are 12 residues in the CDR3. V lost 3 bases to trimming and J lost 9 bases, with 12 bases between them. The CDR3 loop reads CASSFGPGGQYF. In nucleotides, the CDR3 is TGTGCCAGCAGCTTCGGGCCCGGTGGGCAGTACTTC.

The chain couples TRBV5-4 to TRBJ2-6; 9 bases line up with TRBD1. Germline CDR1 SGHNT, CDR2 YYREEE (reference sequence). The CDR3 spans 17 residues. The trim removed 4 bases at V and 2 bases at J, leaving 7 bases unmatched. CDR3 region: CASSHRTGGPGANVLTF. CDR3 coding DNA: TGTGCCAGCAGCCACCGTACAGGGGGCCCTGGGGCCAACGTCCTGACTTTC.

The chain joins TRBV19 to TRBJ1-5; tentatively, D is TRBD1 (6 bases). The CDR3 is 16 amino acids. V was pared by 3 bases and J by 4 bases, with 16 bases between. Per the germline V gene, CDR1 is LNHDA and CDR2 is SQIVND (reference sequence). CDR3 DNA: TGTGCCAGTAGTATTGTTCTGGGGGGACATAATCAGCCCCAGCATTTT. This gives the protein CASSIVLGGHNQPQHF.

The rearrangement joins TRBV7-6 to TRBJ2-2; TRBD2 might be the D (6 bases). CDR1 and CDR2 (germline): SGHVS, FNYEAQ. Trimming removed 4 bases from V and 2 bases from J, with 14 bases in between. This CDR3 comprises 16 residues. Here the CDR3 reads CASSSKIAENTGELFF. CDR3 nucleotides: TGTGCCAGCAGCTCGAAGATAGCGGAAAACACCGGGGAGCTGTTTTTT. Drawing the rest from reference TRBV7-6 and TRBJ2-2, the complete variable domain is GAGVSQSPRYKVTKRGQDVALRCDPISGHVSLYWYRQALGQGPEFLTYFNYEAQQDKSGLPNDRFSAERPEGSISTLTIQRTEQRDSAMYRCASSSKIAENTGELFFGEGSRLTVL.

The genes are TRBV5-4 and TRBJ2-4; 7 bases fit TRBD1. Germline values: CDR1 SGHNT, CDR2 YYREEE (reference sequence). The trim removed 1 base at V and 3 bases at J, leaving 1 base unmatched. The CDR3 runs to 14 residues. The CDR3 protein is CASSLWDSKNIQYF. CDR3 DNA: TGTGCCAGCAGCTTGTGGGACAGCAAAAACATTCAGTACTTC.

This clone was detected only a few times. This rearrangement joins TRBV4-1 to TRBJ1-5; perhaps TRBD1 as D (6 bases). This CDR3 has 13 amino acids. Trimming took 3 bases from V and 6 from J, leaving 9 bases between them. The germline V gene has CDR1 MGHRA and CDR2 YSYEKL. CDR3: CASSQGGAQPQHF. In nucleotides, the CDR3 is TGCGCCAGCAGCCAGGGGGGCGCTCAGCCCCAGCATTTT.

This clone has a single count. This chain uses TRBV9 with TRBJ2-2; D gene uncertain. This CDR3 is built from 14 residues. Germline lookup yields CDR1 SGDLS and CDR2 YYNGEE. V was pared by 0 bases and J by 3 bases, with 6 bases between. CDR3 in amino acids: CASSVVDYTGELFF. CDR3 bases: TGTGCCAGCAGCGTAGTAGACTACACCGGGGAGCTGTTTTTT.

V is TRBV19 and J is TRBJ1-5, with 11 bases aligning to TRBD1. Germline V lookup: CDR1 LNHDA, CDR2 SQIVND (reference sequence). V lost 8 bases and J lost 5; bases outside the gene matches: 8. The CDR3 runs to 15 residues. CDR3 in amino acids: CASQDGTGGDQPQHF. The CDR3 DNA is TGTGCCAGTCAGGACGGGACAGGGGGGGATCAGCCCCAGCATTTT.

The CDR3 sequence: CATSREGGYGYTF. CDR3 DNA: TGTGCCACCAGCAGAGAAGGGGGCTATGGCTACACCTTC. The chain has TRBV15 and TRBJ1-2, with D perhaps matching TRBD1 (6 bases). CDR3 length: 13 amino acids. V was trimmed by 0 bases and J by 4 bases, leaving 6 bases between them. CDR1 and CDR2 (germline): LNHNV, YYDKDF (reference sequence).

CDR3 sequence reads: CASSLEYPPGYGYTF. CDR3 nucleotide sequence: TGCGCCAGCAGCTTGGAATATCCGCCGGGCTATGGCTACACCTTC. V and J are TRBV5-1 and TRBJ1-2, with D unresolved. The germline V gene has CDR1 SGHRS and CDR2 YFSETQ. V was clipped by 0 bases and J by 4 bases, with 13 bases between them. There are 15 residues in the CDR3.

The rearrangement uses TRBV29-1 and TRBJ2-1; maybe TRBD1 (6 bases). Germline CDR1 SQVTM, CDR2 ANQGSEA. This CDR3 comprises 16 residues. Trimming pared 6 bases from V and 5 bases from J, leaving 23 bases between. CDR3 residues: CSVGGPDRRGDNEQFF. Here the CDR3 DNA reads TGCAGCGTGGGCGGTCCTGACAGGAGAGGGGACAATGAGCAGTTCTTC.